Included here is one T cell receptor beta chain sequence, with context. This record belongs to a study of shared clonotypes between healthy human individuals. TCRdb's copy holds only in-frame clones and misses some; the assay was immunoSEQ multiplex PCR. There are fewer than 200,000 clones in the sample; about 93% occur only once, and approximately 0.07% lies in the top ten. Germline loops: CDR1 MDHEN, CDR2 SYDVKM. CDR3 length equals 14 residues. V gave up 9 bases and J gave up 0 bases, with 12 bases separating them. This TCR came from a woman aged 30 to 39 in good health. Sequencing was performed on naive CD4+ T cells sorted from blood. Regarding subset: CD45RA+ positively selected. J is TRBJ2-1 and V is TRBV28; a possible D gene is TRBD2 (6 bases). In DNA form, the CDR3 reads TGTGCCAGGGCGCTAGCGTTCTCCTACAATGAGCAGTTCTTC. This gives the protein CARALAFSYNEQFF.